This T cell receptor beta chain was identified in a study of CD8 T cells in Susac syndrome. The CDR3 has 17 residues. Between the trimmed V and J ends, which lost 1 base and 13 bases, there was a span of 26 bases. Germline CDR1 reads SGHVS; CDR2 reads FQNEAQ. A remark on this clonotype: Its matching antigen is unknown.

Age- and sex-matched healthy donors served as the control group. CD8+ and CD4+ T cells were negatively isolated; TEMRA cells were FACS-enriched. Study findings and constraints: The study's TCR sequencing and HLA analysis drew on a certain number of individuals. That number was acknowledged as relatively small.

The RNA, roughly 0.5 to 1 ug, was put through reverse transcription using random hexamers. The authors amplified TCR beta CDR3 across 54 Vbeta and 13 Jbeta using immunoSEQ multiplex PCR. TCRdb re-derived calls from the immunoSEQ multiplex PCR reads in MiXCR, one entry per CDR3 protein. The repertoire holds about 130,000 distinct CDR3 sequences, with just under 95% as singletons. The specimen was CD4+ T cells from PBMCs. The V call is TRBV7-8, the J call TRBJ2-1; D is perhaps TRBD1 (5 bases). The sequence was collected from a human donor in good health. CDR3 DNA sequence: TGTGCCAGCAGCTTAGAGCCTCCAATAGGGGTGGCCAGAACTCAGTTCTTC. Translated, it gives CASSLEPPIGVARTQFF.